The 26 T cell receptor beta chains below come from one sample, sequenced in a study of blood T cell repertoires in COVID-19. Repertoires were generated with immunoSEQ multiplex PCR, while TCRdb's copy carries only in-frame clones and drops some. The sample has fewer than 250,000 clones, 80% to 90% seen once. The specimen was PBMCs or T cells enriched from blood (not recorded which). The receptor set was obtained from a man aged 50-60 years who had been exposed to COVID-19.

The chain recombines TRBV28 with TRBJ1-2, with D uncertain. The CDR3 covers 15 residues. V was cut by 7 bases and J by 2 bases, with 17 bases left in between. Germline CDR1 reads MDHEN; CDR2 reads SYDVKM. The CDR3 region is CASIPRRVANYGYTF. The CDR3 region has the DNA TGTGCCAGCATCCCGAGGAGAGTCGCCAACTATGGCTACACCTTC.

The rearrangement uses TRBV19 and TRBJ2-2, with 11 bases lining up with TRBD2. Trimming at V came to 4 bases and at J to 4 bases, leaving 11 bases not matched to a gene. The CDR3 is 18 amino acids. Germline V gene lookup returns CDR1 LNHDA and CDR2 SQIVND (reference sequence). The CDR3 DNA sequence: TGTGCCAGTAGTACCATTCGACTAGCGGGAAGGGCCACCGGGGAGCTGTTTTTT. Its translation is CASSTIRLAGRATGELFF.

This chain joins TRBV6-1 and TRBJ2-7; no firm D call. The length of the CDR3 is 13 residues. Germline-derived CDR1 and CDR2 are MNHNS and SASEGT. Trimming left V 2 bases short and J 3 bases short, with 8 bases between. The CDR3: CASSENLIYEQYF. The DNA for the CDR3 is TGTGCCAGCAGTGAAAACTTGATCTACGAGCAGTACTTC.

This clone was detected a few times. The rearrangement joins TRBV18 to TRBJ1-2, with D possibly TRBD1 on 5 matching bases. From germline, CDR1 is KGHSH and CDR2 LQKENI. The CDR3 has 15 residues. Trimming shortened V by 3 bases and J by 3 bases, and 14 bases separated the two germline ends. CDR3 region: CASSPSGQGHYGYTF. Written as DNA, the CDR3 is TGTGCCAGCTCACCCTCTGGGCAGGGTCACTATGGCTACACCTTC.

CDR3 nucleotide sequence: TGTGCCAGCAGGCAGTCGGACAGGGCGCATGGCTACACCTTC. This sequence encodes CASRQSDRAHGYTF. The chain uses TRBV28 and TRBJ1-2; TRBD1 matches 8 bases. This CDR3 is 14 amino acids long. J gave up 6 bases and V 6 bases, and 9 bases lay outside the gene matches. The V gene's germline CDR1 is MDHEN and CDR2 SYDVKM.

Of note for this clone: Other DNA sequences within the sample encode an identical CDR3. The CDR3 DNA sequence: TGTGCCAGCAGCTCGACAGGGAACACTGAAGCTTTCTTT. It yields the protein CASSSTGNTEAFF. The chain links TRBV11-3 to TRBJ1-1; D is perhaps TRBD1 (6 bases). The CDR3 is 13 residues long. Germline lookup yields CDR1 SGHNT and CDR2 YENEEA. V lost 4 bases and J 1 base, leaving 7 bases between the germline ends.

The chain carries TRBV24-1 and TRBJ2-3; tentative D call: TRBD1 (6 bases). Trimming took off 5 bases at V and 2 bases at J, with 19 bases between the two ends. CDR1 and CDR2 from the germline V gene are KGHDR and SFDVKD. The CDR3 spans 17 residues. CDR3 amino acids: CATSVTGSGRNTDTQYF. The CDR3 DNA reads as TGTGCCACCAGTGTGACAGGATCCGGAAGGAACACAGATACGCAGTATTTT.

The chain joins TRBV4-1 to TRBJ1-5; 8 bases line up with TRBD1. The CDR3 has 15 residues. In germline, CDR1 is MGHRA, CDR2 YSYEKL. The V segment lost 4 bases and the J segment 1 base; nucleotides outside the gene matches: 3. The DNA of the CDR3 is TGCGCCAGCAGCCGCAGACAGGGGAGCAATCAGCCCCAGCATTTT. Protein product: CASSRRQGSNQPQHF.

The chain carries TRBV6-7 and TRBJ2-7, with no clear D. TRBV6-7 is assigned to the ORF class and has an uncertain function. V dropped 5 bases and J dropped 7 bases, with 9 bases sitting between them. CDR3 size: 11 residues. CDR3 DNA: TGTGCCAGCAGTCGCCTCGGGGAGCAGTACGTC. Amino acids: CASSRLGEQYV.

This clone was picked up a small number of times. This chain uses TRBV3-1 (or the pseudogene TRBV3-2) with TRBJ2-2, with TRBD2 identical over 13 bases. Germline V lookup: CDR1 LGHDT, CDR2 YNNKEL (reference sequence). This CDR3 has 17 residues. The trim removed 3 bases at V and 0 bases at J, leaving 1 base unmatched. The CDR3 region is CASSQTSGGSNTGELFF. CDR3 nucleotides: TGTGCCAGCAGCCAGACTAGCGGGGGGTCGAACACCGGGGAGCTGTTTTTT.

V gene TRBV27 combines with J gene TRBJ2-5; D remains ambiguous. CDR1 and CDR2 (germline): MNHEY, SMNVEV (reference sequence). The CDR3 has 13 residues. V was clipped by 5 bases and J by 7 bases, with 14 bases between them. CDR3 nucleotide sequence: TGTGCCAGCAGTATCGGAGTGTATGGGACCCAGTACTTC. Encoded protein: CASSIGVYGTQYF.

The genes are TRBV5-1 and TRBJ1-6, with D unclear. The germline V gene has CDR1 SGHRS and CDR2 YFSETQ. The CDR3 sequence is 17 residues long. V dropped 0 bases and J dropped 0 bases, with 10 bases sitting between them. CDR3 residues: CASSLVAQSSYNSPLHF. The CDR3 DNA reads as TGCGCCAGCAGCTTGGTAGCCCAGAGCTCCTATAATTCACCCCTCCACTTT.

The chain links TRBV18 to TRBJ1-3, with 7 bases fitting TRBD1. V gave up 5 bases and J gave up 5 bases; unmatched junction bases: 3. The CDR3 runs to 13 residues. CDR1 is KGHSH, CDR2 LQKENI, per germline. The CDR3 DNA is TGTGCCAGCTCAAACAGGGGAAGAAACACCATATATTTT. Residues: CASSNRGRNTIYF.

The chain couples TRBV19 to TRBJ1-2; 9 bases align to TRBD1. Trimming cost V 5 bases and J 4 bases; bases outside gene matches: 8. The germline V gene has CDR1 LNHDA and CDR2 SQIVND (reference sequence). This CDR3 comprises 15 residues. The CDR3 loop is CASSVPGQGLYGYTF. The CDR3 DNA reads TGTGCCAGTAGTGTCCCGGGACAGGGCCTCTATGGCTACACCTTC.

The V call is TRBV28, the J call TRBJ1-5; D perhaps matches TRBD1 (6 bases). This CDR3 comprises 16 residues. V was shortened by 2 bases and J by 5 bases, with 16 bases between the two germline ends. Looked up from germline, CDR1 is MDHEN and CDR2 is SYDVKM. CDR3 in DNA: TGTGCCAGCAGTTTAAGCGTGGGGGCTGGAGATCAGCCCCAGCATTTT. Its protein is CASSLSVGAGDQPQHF.

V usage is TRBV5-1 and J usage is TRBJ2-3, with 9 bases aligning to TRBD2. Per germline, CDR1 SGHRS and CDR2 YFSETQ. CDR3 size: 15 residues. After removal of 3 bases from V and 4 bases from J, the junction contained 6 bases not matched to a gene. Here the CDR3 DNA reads TGCGCCAGCAGCTATAGGGGACTAGCCTCAGATACGCAGTATTTT. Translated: CASSYRGLASDTQYF.

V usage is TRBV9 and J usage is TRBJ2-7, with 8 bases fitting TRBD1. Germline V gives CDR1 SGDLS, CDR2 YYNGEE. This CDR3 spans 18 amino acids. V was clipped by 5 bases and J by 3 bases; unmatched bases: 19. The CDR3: CASRPALKGQGIYYEQYV. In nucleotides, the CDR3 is TGTGCCAGCAGGCCCGCCCTTAAAGGACAGGGAATATACTACGAGCAGTACGTC.

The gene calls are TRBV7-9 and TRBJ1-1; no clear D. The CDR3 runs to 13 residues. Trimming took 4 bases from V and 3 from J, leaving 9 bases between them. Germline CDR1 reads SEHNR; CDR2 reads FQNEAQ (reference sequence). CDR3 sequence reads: CASSSYRDTEAFF. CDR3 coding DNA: TGTGCCAGCAGCTCATACCGGGACACTGAAGCTTTCTTT.

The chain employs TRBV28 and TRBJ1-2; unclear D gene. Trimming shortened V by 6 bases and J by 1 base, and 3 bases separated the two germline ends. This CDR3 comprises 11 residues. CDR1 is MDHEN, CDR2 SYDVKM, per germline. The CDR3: CASSFNYGYTF. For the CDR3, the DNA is TGTGCCAGCAGCTTTAACTATGGCTACACCTTC.

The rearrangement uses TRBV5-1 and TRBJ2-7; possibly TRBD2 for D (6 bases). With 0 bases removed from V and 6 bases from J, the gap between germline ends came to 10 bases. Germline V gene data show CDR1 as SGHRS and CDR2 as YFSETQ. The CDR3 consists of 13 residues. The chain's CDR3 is CASSLDWGGEQYV. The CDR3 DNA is TGCGCCAGCAGCTTGGATTGGGGAGGCGAGCAGTACGTC.

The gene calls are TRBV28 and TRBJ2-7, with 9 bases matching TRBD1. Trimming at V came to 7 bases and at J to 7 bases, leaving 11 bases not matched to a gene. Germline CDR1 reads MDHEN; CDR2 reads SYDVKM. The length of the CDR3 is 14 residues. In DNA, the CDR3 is TGTGCCAGCACAGGGACAGGGACAATCTGGGAGCAGTACTTC. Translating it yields CASTGTGTIWEQYF. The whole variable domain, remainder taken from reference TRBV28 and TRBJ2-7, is DVKVTQSSRYLVKRTGEKVFLECVQDMDHENMFWYRQDPGLGLRLIYFSYDVKMKEKGDIPEGYSVSREKKERFSLILESASTNQTSMYLCASTGTGTIWEQYFGPGTRLTVT.

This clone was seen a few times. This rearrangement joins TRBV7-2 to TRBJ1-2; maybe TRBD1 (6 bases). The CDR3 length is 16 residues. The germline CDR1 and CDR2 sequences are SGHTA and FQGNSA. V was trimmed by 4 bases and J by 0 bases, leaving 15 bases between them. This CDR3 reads CASSSRGTPANYGYTF. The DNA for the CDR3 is TGTGCCAGCAGCTCCCGTGGGACACCAGCTAACTATGGCTACACCTTC.

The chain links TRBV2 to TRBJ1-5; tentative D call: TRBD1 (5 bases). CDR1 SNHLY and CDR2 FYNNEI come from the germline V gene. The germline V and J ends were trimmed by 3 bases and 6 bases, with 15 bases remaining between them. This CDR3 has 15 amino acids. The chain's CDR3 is CASSEWGGNRQPQHF. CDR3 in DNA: TGTGCCAGCAGTGAGTGGGGGGGTAATCGTCAGCCCCAGCATTTT.

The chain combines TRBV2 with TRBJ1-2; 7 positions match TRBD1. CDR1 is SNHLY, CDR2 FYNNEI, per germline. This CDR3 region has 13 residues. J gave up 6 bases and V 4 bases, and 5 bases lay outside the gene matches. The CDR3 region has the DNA TGTGCCAGCAGTGGTAGGGGGCAGGATGGCTACACCTTC. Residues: CASSGRGQDGYTF.

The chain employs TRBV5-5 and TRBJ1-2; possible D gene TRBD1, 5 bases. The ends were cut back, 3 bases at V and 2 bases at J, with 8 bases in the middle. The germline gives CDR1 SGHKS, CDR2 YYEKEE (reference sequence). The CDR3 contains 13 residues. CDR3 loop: CASSSGGNYGYTF. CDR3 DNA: TGTGCCAGCAGCTCCGGGGGGAACTATGGCTACACCTTC. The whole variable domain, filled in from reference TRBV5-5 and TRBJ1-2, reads DAGVTQSPTHLIKTRGQQVTLRCSPISGHKSVSWYQQVLGQGPQFIFQYYEKEERGRGNFPDRFSARQFPNYSSELNVNALLLGDSALYLCASSSGGNYGYTFGSGTRLTVV.

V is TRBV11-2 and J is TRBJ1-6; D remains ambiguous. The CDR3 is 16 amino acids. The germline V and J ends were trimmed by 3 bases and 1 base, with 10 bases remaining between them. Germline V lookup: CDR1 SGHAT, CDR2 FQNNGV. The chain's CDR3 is CASSFTFGSYNSPLHF. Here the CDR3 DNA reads TGTGCCAGCAGCTTCACATTCGGGTCCTATAATTCACCCCTCCACTTT.